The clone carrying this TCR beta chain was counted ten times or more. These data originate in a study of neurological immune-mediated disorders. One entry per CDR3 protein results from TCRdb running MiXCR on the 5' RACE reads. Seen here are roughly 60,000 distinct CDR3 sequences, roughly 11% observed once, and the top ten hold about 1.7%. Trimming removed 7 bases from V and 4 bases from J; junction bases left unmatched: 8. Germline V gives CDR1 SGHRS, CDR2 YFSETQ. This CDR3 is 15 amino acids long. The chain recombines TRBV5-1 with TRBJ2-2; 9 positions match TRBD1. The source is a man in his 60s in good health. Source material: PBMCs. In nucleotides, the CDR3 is TGCGCCAGCGCTAACAGGGGGCAGAGCACCGGGGAGCTGTTTTTT. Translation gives CASANRGQSTGELFF.